The 26 T cell receptor beta chains below come from one sample, sequenced in a study of CD8 T cells in Susac syndrome. After extraction with the RNeasy kit, about 0.45 to 1 ug of the RNA was reverse transcribed using random hexamers. MiXCR was run by TCRdb on the immunoSEQ multiplex PCR reads, yielding one entry per CDR3 protein. In the table there are around 150,000 distinct CDR3 sequences, almost 96% of which are singletons. Sequencing was carried out using CD4+ T cells from PBMCs. These receptors were obtained from a human donor with Susac syndrome.

The rearrangement links TRBV7-9 to TRBJ1-2; D is uncertain. This CDR3 spans 13 amino acids. CDR1 and CDR2 from the germline V gene are SEHNR and FQNEAQ (reference sequence). With 5 bases removed from V and 4 bases from J, the gap between germline ends came to 11 bases. Written as DNA, the CDR3 is TGTGCCAGCAGCCATGACGGACTCTATGGCTACACCTTC. As protein: CASSHDGLYGYTF. The complete variable domain, with remaining parts taken from reference TRBV7-9 and TRBJ1-2, reads DTGVSQNPRHKITKRGQNVTFRCDPISEHNRLYWYRQTLGQGPEFLTYFQNEAQLEKSRLLSDRFSAERPKGSFSTLEIQRTEQGDSAMYLCASSHDGLYGYTFGSGTRLTVV.

V is TRBV29-1 and J is TRBJ2-5; 8 positions match TRBD2. The length of the CDR3 is 15 residues. Germline CDR1 and CDR2: SQVTM and ANQGSEA. V was clipped by 3 bases and J by 1 base; unmatched bases: 7. CDR3 residues: CSVDGYGRAQETQYF. The CDR3 DNA reads as TGCAGCGTTGACGGGTACGGGAGGGCCCAAGAGACCCAGTACTTC.

This clonotype was counted between two and nine times. CDR3 in amino acids: CASSLVSTSYEQYF. CDR3 sequence (DNA): TGTGCCAGCAGTTTGGTGTCTACCTCCTACGAGCAGTACTTC. The J gene is TRBJ2-7, the V gene TRBV6-2 or TRBV6-3; D is unresolved. V gave up 4 bases and J gave up 0 bases, with 10 bases separating them. Germline lookup yields CDR1 MNHEY and CDR2 SVGEGT. There are 14 residues in the CDR3.

The chain carries TRBV15 and TRBJ2-7; 7 nucleotides line up with TRBD2. V shed 3 bases, J shed 6 bases, and the junction held 5 bases outside the gene matches. Per the germline V gene, CDR1 is LNHNV and CDR2 is YYDKDF (reference sequence). The CDR3 covers 13 residues. In DNA, the CDR3 is TGTGCCACCAGCAGGCGGGGGAGCACCGAGCAGTACTTC. The encoded protein is CATSRRGSTEQYF.

The rearrangement uses TRBV14 and TRBJ2-3; unclear D gene. The germline V gene has CDR1 SGHDN and CDR2 FVKESK. The length of the CDR3 is 11 residues. Trimming removed 1 base from V and 9 bases from J, with 5 bases in between. The CDR3 reads CASSQVGTQYF. The DNA of the CDR3 is TGTGCCAGCAGCCAAGTCGGCACGCAGTATTTT.

The V call is TRBV29-1, the J call TRBJ2-3; D not certain. The CDR3 runs to 14 residues. Trimming shortened V by 5 bases and J by 2 bases, and 14 bases separated the two germline ends. Germline CDR1 reads SQVTM; CDR2 reads ANQGSEA. The CDR3 spells CSVLTPAPTDTQYF. The CDR3 nucleotides read TGCAGCGTTTTGACTCCCGCCCCCACAGATACGCAGTATTTT.

This clonotype appeared once. V gene TRBV18 combines with J gene TRBJ1-5; 9 bases agree with TRBD1. V gave up 6 bases and J gave up 4 bases; unmatched junction bases: 1. The germline CDR1 and CDR2 sequences are KGHSH and LQKENI. CDR3 length equals 13 residues. CDR3: CASSGTGNQPQHF. The CDR3 DNA reads TGTGCCAGCTCGGGGACAGGGAATCAGCCCCAGCATTTT.

The chain couples TRBV29-1 to TRBJ1-1, with 8 bases matching TRBD1. V trimming: 6 bases; J trimming: 4 bases; junction bases outside the gene matches: 7. Germline assignment: CDR1 SQVTM and CDR2 ANQGSEA. The CDR3 extends over 13 amino acids. CDR3 sequence reads: CSVSQGAGTEAFF. Written as DNA, the CDR3 is TGCAGCGTAAGCCAGGGGGCAGGCACTGAAGCTTTCTTT.

The chain joins TRBV2 to TRBJ2-5, with 10 nucleotides matching TRBD2. CDR1 is SNHLY, CDR2 FYNNEI, per germline. This CDR3 contains 15 residues. Trimming at V came to 8 bases and at J to 4 bases, leaving 10 bases not matched to a gene. The DNA for the CDR3 is TGTGCCAGCTGCCGTTTACTAGCGGGAACAGAGACCCAGTACTTC. Translating gives CASCRLLAGTETQYF.

The chain links TRBV29-1 to TRBJ2-1; D gene unclear. Trimming removed 1 base from V and 0 bases from J, with 7 bases in between. Germline V gives CDR1 SQVTM, CDR2 ANQGSEA. The CDR3 runs 14 residues. The CDR3 sequence is CSVEGGSSYNEQFF. The CDR3 nucleotides read TGCAGCGTTGAAGGGGGAAGCTCCTACAATGAGCAGTTCTTC.

This chain links TRBV23-1 with TRBJ1-5; no clear D. TRBV23-1 is treated as an ORF (open reading frame) with a function not yet certain. The CDR3 totals 17 residues. V gave up 2 bases and J gave up 1 base, with 15 bases separating them. DNA of the CDR3: TGCGCCAGCAGTCAACGGGAGGAGGGTGAAAGCAATCAGCCCCAGCATTTT. Its translation is CASSQREEGESNQPQHF.

This rearrangement joins TRBV7-2 to TRBJ2-1, with D possibly being TRBD1 (5 bases). The CDR3 has 12 residues. Germline V lookup: CDR1 SGHTA, CDR2 FQGNSA. Deletions cut 4 bases from V and 9 bases from J, with 10 bases between. The CDR3, as DNA: TGTGCCAGCAGCTATGGGGCGGCTGAGCAGTTCTTC. The encoded protein is CASSYGAAEQFF.

The chain uses TRBV12-3 or TRBV12-4 and TRBJ1-2, with TRBD1 identical over 9 bases. The length of the CDR3 is 13 residues. V dropped 6 bases and J dropped 8; count of bases not matched to a gene: 7. Here the CDR3 reads CASRWTGASGYTF. As DNA, the CDR3 is TGTGCCAGCAGGTGGACAGGGGCTAGCGGCTACACCTTC.

The rearrangement links TRBV3-1 to TRBJ2-5; weak D call: TRBD2 (6 bases). V dropped 8 bases and J dropped 9 bases, with 13 bases sitting between them. Germline V gene sequence: CDR1 LGHDT, CDR2 YNNKEL (reference sequence). CDR3 size: 11 residues. The CDR3 DNA is TGTGCCAGCGGTGAACGCGGGGCCCAGTACTTC. Protein: CASGERGAQYF.

CDR3 sequence (DNA): TGTGCCAGCAGCCGCGGACCCTACGAGCAGTACTTC. It translates to CASSRGPYEQYF. V usage is TRBV6-2 or TRBV6-3 and J usage is TRBJ2-7; no clear D gene. Germline V gene lookup returns CDR1 MNHEY and CDR2 SVGEGT. V was cut by 6 bases and J by 2 bases, with 8 bases left in between. The CDR3 has 12 amino acids.

The chain couples TRBV25-1 to TRBJ2-3; 7 positions match TRBD1. This CDR3 is 15 amino acids long. The J segment lost 5 bases and the V segment lost 3 bases, leaving 8 bases of the junction unmatched. Germline V CDR1 and CDR2: MGHDK, SYGVNS. The CDR3 reads CASSDHRGIIDTQYF. In DNA, the CDR3 is TGTGCCAGCAGTGACCACAGGGGAATTATAGATACGCAGTATTTT.

The DNA of the CDR3 is TGCAGCGTTCGATCGGGGGGGAAAAACAATGAGCAGTTCTTC. Translating gives CSVRSGGKNNEQFF. The chain is built from TRBV29-1 and TRBJ2-1; 8 bases map to TRBD2. The trim removed 5 bases at V and 5 bases at J, leaving 8 bases unmatched. There are 14 residues in the CDR3. Germline V gives CDR1 SQVTM, CDR2 ANQGSEA.

V gene TRBV20-1 combines with J gene TRBJ2-3; 9 bases fit TRBD2. The length of the CDR3 is 13 residues. Trimming removed 5 bases from V and 4 bases from J; junction bases left unmatched: 4. Germline loops: CDR1 DFQATT, CDR2 SNEGSKA (reference sequence). CDR3 in amino acids: CSALLAGADTQYF. The CDR3 coding sequence is TGCAGTGCTCTATTAGCGGGGGCAGATACGCAGTATTTT.

The rearrangement uses TRBV23-1 and TRBJ2-5; D not certain. TRBV23-1 is labeled an ORF, and its function is uncertain. V lost 4 bases and J 2 bases, leaving 8 bases between the germline ends. This CDR3 comprises 13 residues. The CDR3 coding sequence is TGCGCCAGCAGTCGCCGGTTTCAAGAGACCCAGTACTTC. Its translation is CASSRRFQETQYF.

This rearrangement joins TRBV28 to TRBJ2-7; weak D call: TRBD1 (6 bases). There are 14 residues in the CDR3. Germline V lookup: CDR1 MDHEN, CDR2 SYDVKM. V was trimmed by 8 bases and J by 10 bases, leaving 24 bases between them. As DNA, the CDR3 is TGTGCCAGCCGCCTCCCGGGACAATTACCAACCCAGTACTTC. Translation gives CASRLPGQLPTQYF.

J is TRBJ1-1 and V is TRBV20-1; a weak D match, TRBD1 (5 bases). The V and J ends lost 5 bases and 1 base respectively, with 17 bases between them. The CDR3 is made up of 15 amino acids. Germline CDR1 and CDR2: DFQATT and SNEGSKA (reference sequence). The CDR3 DNA reads TGCAGTGCTCCCCGTCCGGGACGGGCGAACACTGAAGCTTTCTTT. It codes for CSAPRPGRANTEAFF.

J is TRBJ2-1 and V is TRBV14; 13 bases are a match to TRBD2. The CDR3 extends over 16 amino acids. The V gene end was trimmed by 4 bases and the J gene end by 7 bases; junction bases not matched to a gene: 7. The germline V gene has CDR1 SGHDN and CDR2 FVKESK. Here the CDR3 reads CASSPWTSGSWNEQFF. As DNA, the CDR3 is TGTGCCAGCAGCCCCTGGACTAGCGGGAGTTGGAATGAGCAGTTCTTC.

CDR3 bases: TGTGCCAGCAGGTTTAGCGGTTACTCCTACGAGCAGTACTTC. Amino acids: CASRFSGYSYEQYF. This chain connects TRBV11-2 to TRBJ2-7, with TRBD2 as a possible D gene (6 bases). Looked up from germline, CDR1 is SGHAT and CDR2 is FQNNGV. CDR3 length: 14 residues. With 6 bases removed from V and 0 bases from J, the gap between germline ends came to 12 bases.

This sequence joins TRBV25-1 and TRBJ2-7; no firm D call. The CDR3 runs 12 residues. CDR1 and CDR2 from the germline V gene are MGHDK and SYGVNS. V shed 7 bases and J shed 6 bases, with 13 bases lying between them. Written as DNA, the CDR3 is TGTGCCAGCAAAGAAAACGTGGGCGAGCAGTACTTC. As protein: CASKENVGEQYF.

The V call is TRBV5-1, the J call TRBJ1-2, with D possibly being TRBD1 (5 bases). V was pared by 0 bases and J by 7 bases, with 16 bases between. This CDR3 region has 15 residues. Germline V lookup: CDR1 SGHRS, CDR2 YFSETQ. In DNA form, the CDR3 reads TGCGCCAGCAGCTTGGAAAACCTTTCGACAGCTGGCTACACCTTC. As protein: CASSLENLSTAGYTF.

The J gene is TRBJ2-2, the V gene TRBV29-1, with D uncertain. Per the germline V gene, CDR1 is SQVTM and CDR2 is ANQGSEA. The CDR3 runs 14 residues. V gave up 2 bases and J gave up 3 bases, with 10 bases separating them. In DNA form, the CDR3 reads TGCAGCGTTGAAAGAAGCCGCGACACCGGGGAGCTGTTTTTT. Its protein product is CSVERSRDTGELFF.